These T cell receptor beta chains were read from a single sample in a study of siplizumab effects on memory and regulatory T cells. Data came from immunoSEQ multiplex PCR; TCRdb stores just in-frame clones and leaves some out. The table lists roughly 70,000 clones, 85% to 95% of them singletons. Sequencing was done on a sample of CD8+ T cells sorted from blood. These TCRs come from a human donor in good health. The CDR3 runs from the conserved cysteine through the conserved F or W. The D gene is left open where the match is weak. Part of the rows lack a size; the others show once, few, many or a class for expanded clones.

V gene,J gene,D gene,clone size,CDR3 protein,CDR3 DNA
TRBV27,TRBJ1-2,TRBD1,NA,CASSFATGGNYGYTF,TGTGCCAGCAGTTTTGCGACAGGGGGAAACTATGGCTACACCTTC
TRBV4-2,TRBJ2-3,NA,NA,CASSPFGGTDTQYF,TGTGCCAGCAGCCCCTTCGGGGGCACAGATACGCAGTATTTT
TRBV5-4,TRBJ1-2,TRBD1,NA,CASSLGQGHQGYTF,TGTGCCAGCAGCTTGGGACAGGGACACCAAGGCTACACCTTC
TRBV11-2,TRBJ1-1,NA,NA,CASSSSTMNTEAFF,TGTGCCAGCAGCTCCTCCACGATGAACACTGAAGCTTTCTTT
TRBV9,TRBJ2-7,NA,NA,CASSVGQGLEQYF,TGTGCCAGCAGCGTAGGGCAGGGCCTCGAGCAGTACTTC
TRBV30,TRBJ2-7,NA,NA,CAWSGAGNAYEQYF,TGTGCCTGGAGTGGAGCAGGCAACGCCTACGAGCAGTACTTC
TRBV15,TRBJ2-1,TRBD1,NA,CATSRDAGTGSYNEQFF,TGTGCCACCAGCAGAGACGCCGGGACAGGATCCTACAATGAGCAGTTCTTC
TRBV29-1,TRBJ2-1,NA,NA,CSVLNNEQFF,TGCAGCGTTCTTAACAATGAGCAGTTCTTC
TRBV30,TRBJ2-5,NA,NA,CAWSEVKGGGETQYF,TGTGCCTGGAGCGAAGTCAAGGGGGGCGGTGAGACCCAGTACTTC
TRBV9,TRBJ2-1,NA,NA,CASSTSRAARSSLNEQFF,TGTGCCAGCAGCACTTCACGTGCGGCTAGATCGAGCCTTAATGAGCAGTTCTTC
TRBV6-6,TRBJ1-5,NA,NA,CASGRQDNQPQHF,TGTGCCAGCGGTCGACAGGACAATCAGCCCCAGCATTTT
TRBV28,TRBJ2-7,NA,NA,CASSLEQGYYEQYF,TGTGCCAGCAGTTTAGAGCAGGGCTACTACGAGCAGTACTTC
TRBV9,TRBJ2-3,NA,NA,CASSAQGMDMSPDTQYF,TGTGCCAGCAGCGCCCAAGGTATGGACATGAGTCCAGATACGCAGTATTTT
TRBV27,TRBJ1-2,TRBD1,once,CASQPGTGRLLGYGYTF,TGTGCCTCCCAACCAGGGACAGGACGCCTCCTGGGCTATGGCTACACCTTC
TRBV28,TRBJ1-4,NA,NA,CASSFVASNEKLFF,TGTGCCAGCAGTTTTGTGGCCTCGAATGAAAAACTGTTTTTT
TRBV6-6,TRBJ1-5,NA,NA,CASSQKGGRQPQHF,TGTGCCAGCAGTCAAAAGGGGGGTCGGCAGCCCCAGCATTTT
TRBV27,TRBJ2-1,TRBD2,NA,CASSLSSGGLSYNEQFF,TGTGCCAGCAGTTTATCTAGCGGGGGGCTCTCCTACAATGAGCAGTTCTTC
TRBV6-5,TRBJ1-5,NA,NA,CASSYSQGSNQPQHF,TGTGCCAGCAGTTACTCGCAGGGTAGCAATCAGCCCCAGCATTTT
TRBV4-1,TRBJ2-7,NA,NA,CASSQGGNLYEQYF,TGCGCCAGCAGCCAAGGAGGGAACTTATACGAGCAGTACTTC
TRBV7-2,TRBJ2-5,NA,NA,CASSLREPQETQYF,TGTGCCAGCAGCTTACGAGAGCCCCAAGAGACCCAGTACTTC
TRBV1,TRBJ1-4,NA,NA,CTSSGRGGAPNEKLFF,TGCACCAGCAGTGGTCGAGGGGGCGCGCCTAATGAAAAACTGTTTTTT
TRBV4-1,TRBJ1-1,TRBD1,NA,CASSQEGQGHTEAFF,TGCGCCAGCAGCCAAGAGGGACAGGGCCACACTGAAGCTTTCTTT
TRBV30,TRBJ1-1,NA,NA,CASRDTLEAFF,TGTGCCAGCAGGGACACCCTTGAAGCTTTCTTT
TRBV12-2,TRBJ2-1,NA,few,CASRLDSFVRGAYNEQFF,TGTGCAAGTCGCTTAGATTCATTTGTGCGGGGGGCCTACAATGAGCAGTTCTTC